This T cell receptor beta chain comes out of a study of OX40 agonist ivuxolimab in advanced cancers. Only in-frame clones appear in the TCRdb table, and some are missing; sequencing was by immunoSEQ multiplex PCR. The sample includes about 73,000 clones, 65% to 90% of them seen just once. From germline, CDR1 is LGHNT and CDR2 FRNRAP. The CDR3 runs 19 residues. The V segment lost 1 base and the J segment 4 bases; nucleotides outside the gene matches: 7. The sample consisted of CD4+ or CD8+ T cells sorted from blood, taken in a trial of the OX40 agonist ivuxolimab. The chain couples TRBV12-5 to TRBJ2-1; 16 bases match TRBD2. The receptor was isolated from an adult with an advanced solid tumor such as melanoma, head and neck, liver or kidney cancer. The CDR3 nucleotides read TGTGCTAGTGGTTTGGCGGGACTAGCGGGAGGGGGTTTTTACAATGAGCAGTTCTTC. The encoded protein is CASGLAGLAGGGFYNEQFF.